This TCR beta chain was sequenced for a study of blood T cell repertoires in COVID-19. Study as a whole: The analysed material was cDNA or gDNA that came from T cells, B-cell-depleted T cells, or PBMCs.

Germline V gene sequence: CDR1 LGHNA, CDR2 YSLEER. The CDR3 loop spans 14 amino acids. The trim removed 4 bases at V and 3 bases at J, leaving 1 base unmatched. As handled by the study authors: Amplified reference gene primers provided the basis for estimating nucleated cell counts. The assay was immunoSEQ multiplex PCR, and TCRdb's table has in-frame clones only and misses some. Clone size and the V and J calls come from that table; the DNA yielded D and trimming. Among 100,000 to 150,000 clones, around 89% were seen once, and the ten largest hold 7.6%. The sequence was obtained from a man aged 50 or older with acute or convalescent COVID-19. The gene calls are TRBV4-3 and TRBJ2-7; 12 bases match TRBD2. Input material: peripheral blood. Written as DNA, the CDR3 is TGCGCCAGCAGCCCTAGCGGGAGGGTCTACGAGCAGTACTTC. Encoded protein: CASSPSGRVYEQYF.